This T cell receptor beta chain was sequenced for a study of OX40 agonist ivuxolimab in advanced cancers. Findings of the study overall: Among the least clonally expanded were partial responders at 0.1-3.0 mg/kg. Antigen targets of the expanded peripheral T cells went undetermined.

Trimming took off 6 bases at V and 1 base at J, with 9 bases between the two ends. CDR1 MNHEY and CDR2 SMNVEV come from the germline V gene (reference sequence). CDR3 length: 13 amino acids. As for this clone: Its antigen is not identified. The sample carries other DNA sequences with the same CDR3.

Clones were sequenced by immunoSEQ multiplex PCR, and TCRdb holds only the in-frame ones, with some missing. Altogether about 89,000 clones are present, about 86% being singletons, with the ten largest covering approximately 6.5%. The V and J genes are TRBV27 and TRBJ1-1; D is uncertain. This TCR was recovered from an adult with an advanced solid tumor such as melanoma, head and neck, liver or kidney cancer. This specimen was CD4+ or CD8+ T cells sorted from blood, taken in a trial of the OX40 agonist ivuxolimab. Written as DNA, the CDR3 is TGTGCCAGCAGCCTAGGCAGGAACACTGAAGCTTTCTTT. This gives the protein CASSLGRNTEAFF.